This T cell receptor (beta chain) was found in a study of T cell changes during pregnancy in multiple sclerosis. Only in-frame clones appear in the TCRdb table, and some are missing; sequencing was by immunoSEQ multiplex PCR. Among more than 50,000 clones, about 91% were seen once, and the ten largest hold about 1%. This specimen consisted of peripheral blood, obtained after pregnancy. This clonotype was obtained from a female donor in good health, enrolled as a control in a pregnancy study.

The CDR3 reads CASSPTLAVGEQYF. Written as DNA, the CDR3 is TGTGCCAGCAGCCCAACGCTAGCGGTCGGGGAGCAGTACTTC. V and J are TRBV14 and TRBJ2-7; 7 bases agree with TRBD2. This CDR3 comprises 14 residues. Germline trimming cut 4 bases from V and 7 bases from J; bases unmatched to any gene: 10. The germline gives CDR1 SGHDN, CDR2 FVKESK. The complete variable domain, with remaining parts taken from reference TRBV14 and TRBJ2-7, reads EAGVTQFPSHSVIEKGQTVTLRCDPISGHDNLYWYRRVMGKEIKFLLHFVKESKQDESGMPNNRFLAERTGGTYSTLKVQPAELEDSGVYFCASSPTLAVGEQYFGPGTRLTVT.